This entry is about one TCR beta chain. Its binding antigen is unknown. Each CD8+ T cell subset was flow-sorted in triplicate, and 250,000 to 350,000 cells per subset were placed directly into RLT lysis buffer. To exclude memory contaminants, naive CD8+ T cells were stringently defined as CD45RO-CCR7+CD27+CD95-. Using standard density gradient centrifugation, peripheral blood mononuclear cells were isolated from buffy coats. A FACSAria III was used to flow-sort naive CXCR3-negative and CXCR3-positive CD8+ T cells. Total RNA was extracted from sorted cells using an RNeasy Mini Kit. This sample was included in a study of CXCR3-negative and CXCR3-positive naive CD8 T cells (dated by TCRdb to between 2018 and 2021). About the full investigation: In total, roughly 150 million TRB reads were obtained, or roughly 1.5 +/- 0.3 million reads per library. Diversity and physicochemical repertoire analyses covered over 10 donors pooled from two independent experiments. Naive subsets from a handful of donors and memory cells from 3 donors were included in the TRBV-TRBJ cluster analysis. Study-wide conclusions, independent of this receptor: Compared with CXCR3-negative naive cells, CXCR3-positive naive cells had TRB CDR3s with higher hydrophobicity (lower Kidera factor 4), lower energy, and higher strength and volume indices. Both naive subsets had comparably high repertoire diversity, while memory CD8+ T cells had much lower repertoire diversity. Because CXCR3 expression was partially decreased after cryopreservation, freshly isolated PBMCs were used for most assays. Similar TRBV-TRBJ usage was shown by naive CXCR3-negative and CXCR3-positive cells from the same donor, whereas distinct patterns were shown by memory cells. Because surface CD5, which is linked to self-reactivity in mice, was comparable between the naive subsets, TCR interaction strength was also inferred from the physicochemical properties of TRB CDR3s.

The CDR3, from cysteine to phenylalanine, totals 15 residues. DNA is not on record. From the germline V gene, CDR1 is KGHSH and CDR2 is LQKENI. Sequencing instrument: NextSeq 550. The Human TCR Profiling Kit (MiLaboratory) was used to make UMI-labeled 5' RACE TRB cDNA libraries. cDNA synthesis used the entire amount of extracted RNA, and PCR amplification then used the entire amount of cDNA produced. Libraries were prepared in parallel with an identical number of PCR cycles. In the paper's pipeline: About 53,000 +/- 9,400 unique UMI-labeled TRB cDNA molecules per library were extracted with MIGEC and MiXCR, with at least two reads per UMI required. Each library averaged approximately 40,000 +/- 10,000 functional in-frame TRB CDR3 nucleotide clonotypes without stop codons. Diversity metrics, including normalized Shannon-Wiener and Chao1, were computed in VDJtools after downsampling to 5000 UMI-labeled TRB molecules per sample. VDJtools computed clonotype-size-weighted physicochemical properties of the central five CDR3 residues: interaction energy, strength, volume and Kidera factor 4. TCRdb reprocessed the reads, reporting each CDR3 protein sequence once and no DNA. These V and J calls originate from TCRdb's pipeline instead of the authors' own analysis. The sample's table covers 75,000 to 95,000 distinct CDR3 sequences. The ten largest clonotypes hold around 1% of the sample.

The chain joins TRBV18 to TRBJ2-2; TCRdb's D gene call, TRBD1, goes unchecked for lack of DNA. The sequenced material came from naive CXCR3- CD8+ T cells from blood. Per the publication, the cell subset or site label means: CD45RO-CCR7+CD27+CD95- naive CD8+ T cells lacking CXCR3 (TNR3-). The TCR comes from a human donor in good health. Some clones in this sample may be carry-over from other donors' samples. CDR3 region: CASSSPAPGTGELFF.